This T cell receptor (beta chain) was found in a study of T cells in narcolepsy (dated by TCRdb to between 2017 and 2018). Looking at the study overall: Healthy control donors were enrolled in the study alongside patients who had narcolepsy type 1 or type 2 (NT1, NT2). The study sought autoreactive T cells targeting hypocretin neuron self-antigens (hypocretin, TRIB2) in narcolepsy patients, using TCR Vbeta sequencing to track clonotypes in blood and CSF.

From the germline V gene, CDR1 is SGHTA and CDR2 is FQGNSA. The cysteine opens and the phenylalanine closes a CDR3 of 15 amino acids. Of all the DNA, just the CDR3 is kept, 45 bases in frame from base 1. V and J are truncated by 2 bases and 4 bases respectively, leaving an intervening sequence of 14 bases. A word on this clone: Its target antigen remains unknown. No much larger clone is present one base from it, and per-base qualities are unavailable.

Memory CD4+ T cells were sorted ex vivo from peripheral blood of narcolepsy patients and healthy controls for TCR Vbeta sequencing. Results and caveats for the whole study, not just this receptor: No sequences matching autoreactive T cell clones were contained in some blood memory CD4+ repertoires from patients and controls. According to the report, autoreactive clonotypes were detected serially in the blood of the same patients and of different patients, but not in healthy controls. Numbers of sequenced blood memory CD4+ clonotypes were comparable, averaging about 39,000 in patients and about 30,000 in controls. In plots comparing CSF and blood CD4+ T cell clonotypes from the same patient, HCRT-specific and TRIB2-specific autoreactive clonotypes were highlighted.

The library was generated by the immunoSEQ multiplex PCR assay. In TCRdb, the immuneACCESS table is reduced to in-frame sequences with V and J assigned. These tables do not hold every clone; where another copy was compared, an unresolved V gene accounts for under half, and the others remain unexplained. This sample holds 20,000 to 25,000 clones; under 95% were observed only once. Under 1.3% of the sample is taken by the ten largest. The sequence links TRBV7-2 to TRBJ1-2, and perhaps TRBD1 as D gene, on 6 matching bases. The origin of this receptor is a human donor with narcolepsy. Material for sequencing was CD45RA- memory CD4+ T cells from PBMCs. The sample's cell subset or site label is to be understood as: memory T cells sorted ex vivo from peripheral blood. The bases read TGTGCCAGCAGCTTACAGGGGTCGCTAGCCTATGGCTACACCTTC. Its translation is CASSLQGSLAYGYTF. Beyond the CDR3, the reference TRBV7-2 and TRBJ1-2 genes provide the residues; the full variable domain reads: GAGVSQSPSNKVTEKGKDVELRCDPISGHTALYWYRQSLGQGLEFLIYFQGNSAPDKSGLPSDRFSAERTGGSVSTLTIQRTQQEDSAVYLCASSLQGSLAYGYTFGSGTRLTVV.